This TCR beta chain was sequenced for a study of T cells expressing NK-cell markers. There are 12 residues in the CDR3. Germline-derived CDR1 and CDR2 are LNHDA and SQIVND (reference sequence). TCRdb re-called the 5' RACE reads and shows each CDR3 protein once, DNA omitted. Here the sample table reports some 340,000 distinct CDR3 sequences. This chain connects TRBV19 to TRBJ2-5; absent DNA, TCRdb's TRBD2 call cannot be checked. The sample comprised blood T cells: a sorted CD56 or NKG2C T cell subset, CD4+ or CD8+ T cells, or bulk PBMC T cells (not recorded which). This TCR was recovered from a man aged 18-69 years in good health. The CDR3 is CASLAPWGTQYF.